Listed below are T cell receptor beta chains from one sample, sequenced in a study of vaccination and CD4 T cells after COVID-19. From the PCR reads, TCRdb called clonotypes with MiXCR, one entry per CDR3 protein. The sample shows about 15,000 distinct CDR3 sequences, just under 45% of them seen only once. These receptors have no known antigen. The material sequenced was CD4+ T cells from blood, cultured in vitro. The source of these receptors is a human donor who had recovered from COVID-19. CDR3s include the opening cysteine and the closing phenylalanine or tryptophan.

TRBV19,TRBJ1-2,CASSIDRSNYGYTF
TRBV10-1,TRBJ2-2,CASSEMQGVRELFF
TRBV27,TRBJ2-4,CASSLSYRDKNIQYF
TRBV24-1,TRBJ1-2,CATSTPADSYGYTF
TRBV9,TRBJ1-6,CASSVAGLNSPLHF
TRBV6-1,TRBJ2-2,CASREMNTGELFF
TRBV6-1,TRBJ1-1,CASSIPQGARGTEAFF
TRBV24-1,TRBJ2-2,CATGDPRGGTGELFF
TRBV4-2,TRBJ1-2,CASSPRTGGGGGYGYTF
TRBV6-4,TRBJ1-1,CASSDSSKGTEAFF
TRBV6-2/TRBV6-3,TRBJ1-5,CASSPLLGQGSYSNQPQHF
TRBV4-3,TRBJ1-2,CASSQEASSYGYTF
TRBV2,TRBJ2-2,CASSPSGTPTGELFF
TRBV30,TRBJ1-6,CAWSETDNSPLHF
TRBV11-1,TRBJ1-1,CASSLGGIWEAFF
TRBV6-5,TRBJ1-5,CASSYSGGIQPQHF
TRBV10-3,TRBJ2-7,CAISGGDYEQYF
TRBV19,TRBJ2-3,CASSISGVLSATDTQYF
TRBV6-4,TRBJ2-3,CASSDPTLANTQYF
TRBV24-1,TRBJ2-3,CATSDVGLAGDTQYF
TRBV10-3,TRBJ2-2,CAITADSANTGELFF
TRBV29-1,TRBJ1-1,CSALNTEAFF
TRBV24-1,TRBJ2-7,CATSDFGQGDYEQYF
TRBV19,TRBJ2-3,CASSHIWTGADTQYF
TRBV6-1,TRBJ1-3,CASKKSPTGYGNTIYF
TRBV6-1,TRBJ2-3,CASRGDRHSTDTQYF
TRBV11-2,TRBJ1-1,CASSLGGGTVEAFF
TRBV6-1,TRBJ1-2,CASTPAGSASGYTF
TRBV5-8,TRBJ1-1,CASSLVGYTEAFF
TRBV20-1,TRBJ1-1,CSARGLIGGAEAFF
TRBV7-2,TRBJ1-5,CASSALGTQVGLQPQHF
TRBV6-5,TRBJ1-5,CASSSGQGRQPQHF
TRBV2,TRBJ2-5,CASSERVPGASETQYF
TRBV6-5,TRBJ1-2,CASSSFPGGNYGYTF
TRBV2,TRBJ1-2,CATKEAFRVGGYTF
TRBV27,TRBJ1-2,CASSIRFSSGYTF
TRBV15,TRBJ2-1,CATSRGGVYEQFF